This T cell receptor (beta chain) was sequenced during a study of control samples from healthy donors and cancer patients. The J segment lost 5 bases and the V segment lost 5 bases, leaving 8 bases of the junction unmatched. The germline V gene encodes CDR1 LGHDT and CDR2 YNNKEL (reference sequence). CDR3 length equals 14 residues. The data were produced by immunoSEQ multiplex PCR, yet TCRdb's version contains in-frame clones alone and is incomplete. The sample has 90,000 to 150,000 clones, 80% to 95% seen once. The sample consisted of blood. The chain couples TRBV3-1 (or the pseudogene TRBV3-2) to TRBJ2-7, with 8 bases fitting TRBD1. This TCR was sampled from a woman aged 18-30 years in good health. This CDR3 reads CASSWTGSGDEQYF. DNA of the CDR3: TGTGCCAGCAGCTGGACAGGGTCAGGGGACGAGCAGTACTTC.